Reported below is one TCR beta chain. Its antigen is still unknown. Primers: 60 Vbeta forward and 13 Jbeta reverse. Data came from immunoSEQ multiplex PCR; TCRdb stores just in-frame clones and leaves some out. The sample records 150,000 to 200,000 clones, about four fifths being singletons. This sample is part of a study of cytomegalovirus exposure and HLA in healthy donors. This CDR3 contains 13 residues. The germline V gene has CDR1 LGHNA and CDR2 YSLEER. V lost 4 bases and J 4 bases, leaving 10 bases between the germline ends. Study-wide points: Accurate predictions that matched the HLA-A and HLA-B alleles of most subjects were reportedly made from TCR beta sequences.

Specimen: PBMCs. The chain couples TRBV4-3 to TRBJ1-1; perhaps TRBD1 as D (6 bases). The source of this sequence is a woman aged 45-60 years in good health and CMV-seronegative. In nucleotides, the CDR3 is TGCGCCAGCAGCCTAAAAGGGGGCACTGAAGCTTTCTTT. Translated: CASSLKGGTEAFF.